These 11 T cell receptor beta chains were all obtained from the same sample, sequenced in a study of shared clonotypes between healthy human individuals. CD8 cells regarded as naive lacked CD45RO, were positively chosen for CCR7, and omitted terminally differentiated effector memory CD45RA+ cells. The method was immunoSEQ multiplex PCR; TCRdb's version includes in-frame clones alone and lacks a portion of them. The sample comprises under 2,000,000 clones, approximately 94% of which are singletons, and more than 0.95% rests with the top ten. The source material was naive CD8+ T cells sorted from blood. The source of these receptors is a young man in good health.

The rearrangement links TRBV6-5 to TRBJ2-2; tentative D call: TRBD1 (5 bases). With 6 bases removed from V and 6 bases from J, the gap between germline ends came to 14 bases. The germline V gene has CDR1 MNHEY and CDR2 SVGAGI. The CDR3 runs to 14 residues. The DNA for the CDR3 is TGTGCCAGCAGACCCGCAGGGTTGGCCGGGGAGCTGTTTTTT. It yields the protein CASRPAGLAGELFF.

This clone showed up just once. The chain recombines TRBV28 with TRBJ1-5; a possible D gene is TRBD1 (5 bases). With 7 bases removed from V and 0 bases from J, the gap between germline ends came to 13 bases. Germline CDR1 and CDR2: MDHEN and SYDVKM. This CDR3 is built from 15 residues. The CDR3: CASTWGGYSNQPQHF. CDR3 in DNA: TGTGCCAGCACCTGGGGGGGGTATAGCAATCAGCCCCAGCATTTT.

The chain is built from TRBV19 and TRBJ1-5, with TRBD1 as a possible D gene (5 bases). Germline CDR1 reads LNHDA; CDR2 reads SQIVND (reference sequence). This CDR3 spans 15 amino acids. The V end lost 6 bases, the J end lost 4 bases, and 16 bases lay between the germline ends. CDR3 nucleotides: TGTGCCAGTAGCCCGAATCAGGGTGGGAATCAGCCCCAGCATTTT. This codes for CASSPNQGGNQPQHF.

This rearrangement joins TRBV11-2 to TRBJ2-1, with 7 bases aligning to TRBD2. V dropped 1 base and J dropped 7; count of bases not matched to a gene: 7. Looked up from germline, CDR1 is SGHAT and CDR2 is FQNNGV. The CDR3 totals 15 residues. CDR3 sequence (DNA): TGTGCCAGCAGCTTAGGGGGAGGGCCAAAGAATGAGCAGTTCTTC. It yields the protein CASSLGGGPKNEQFF.

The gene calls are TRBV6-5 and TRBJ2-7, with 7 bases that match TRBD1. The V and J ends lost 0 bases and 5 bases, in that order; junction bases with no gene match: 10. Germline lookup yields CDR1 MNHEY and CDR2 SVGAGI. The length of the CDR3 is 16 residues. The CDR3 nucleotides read TGTGCCAGCAGTTACTCGTTTGGAGACAGGGAGAACGAGCAGTACTTC. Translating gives CASSYSFGDRENEQYF.

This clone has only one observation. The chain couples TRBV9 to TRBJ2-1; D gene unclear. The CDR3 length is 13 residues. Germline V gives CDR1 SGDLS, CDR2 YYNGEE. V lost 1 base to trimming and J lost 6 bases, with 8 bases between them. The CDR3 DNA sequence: TGTGCCAGCAGCGTATCGACGATCAATGAGCAGTTCTTC. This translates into CASSVSTINEQFF.

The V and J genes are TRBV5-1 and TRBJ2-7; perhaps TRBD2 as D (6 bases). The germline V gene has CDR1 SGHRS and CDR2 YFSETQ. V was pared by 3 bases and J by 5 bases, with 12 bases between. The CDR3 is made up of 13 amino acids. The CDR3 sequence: CASSSGVPDEQYF. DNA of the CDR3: TGCGCCAGCAGCTCGGGGGTTCCGGACGAGCAGTACTTC.

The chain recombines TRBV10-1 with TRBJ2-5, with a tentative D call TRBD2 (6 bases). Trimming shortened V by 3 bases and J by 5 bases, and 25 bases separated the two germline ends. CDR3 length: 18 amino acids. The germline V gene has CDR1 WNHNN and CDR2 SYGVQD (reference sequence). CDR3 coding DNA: TGCGCCAGCAGTGACCAACACCGTAGGAGGGCCCCGGGGGAGACCCAGTACTTC. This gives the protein CASSDQHRRRAPGETQYF.

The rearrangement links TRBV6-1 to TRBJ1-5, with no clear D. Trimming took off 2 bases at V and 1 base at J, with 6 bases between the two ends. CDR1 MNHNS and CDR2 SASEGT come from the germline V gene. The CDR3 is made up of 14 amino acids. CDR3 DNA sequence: TGTGCCAGCAGTGAACGGATGAGCAATCAGCCCCAGCATTTT. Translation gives CASSERMSNQPQHF.

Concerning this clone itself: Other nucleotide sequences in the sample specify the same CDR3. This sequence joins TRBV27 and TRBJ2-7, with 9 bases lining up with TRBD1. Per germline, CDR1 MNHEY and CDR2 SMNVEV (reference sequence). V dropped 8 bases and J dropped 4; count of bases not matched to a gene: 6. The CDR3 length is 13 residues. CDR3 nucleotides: TGTGCCAGCTCCGCGACAGGGGGATACGAGCAGTACTTC. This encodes CASSATGGYEQYF.

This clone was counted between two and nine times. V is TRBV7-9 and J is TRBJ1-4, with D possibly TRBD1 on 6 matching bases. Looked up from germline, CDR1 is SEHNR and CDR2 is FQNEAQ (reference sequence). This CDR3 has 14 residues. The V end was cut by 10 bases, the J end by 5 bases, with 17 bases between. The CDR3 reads CATLQGTANEKLFF. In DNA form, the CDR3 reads TGTGCCACCCTACAGGGTACGGCGAATGAAAAACTGTTTTTT.